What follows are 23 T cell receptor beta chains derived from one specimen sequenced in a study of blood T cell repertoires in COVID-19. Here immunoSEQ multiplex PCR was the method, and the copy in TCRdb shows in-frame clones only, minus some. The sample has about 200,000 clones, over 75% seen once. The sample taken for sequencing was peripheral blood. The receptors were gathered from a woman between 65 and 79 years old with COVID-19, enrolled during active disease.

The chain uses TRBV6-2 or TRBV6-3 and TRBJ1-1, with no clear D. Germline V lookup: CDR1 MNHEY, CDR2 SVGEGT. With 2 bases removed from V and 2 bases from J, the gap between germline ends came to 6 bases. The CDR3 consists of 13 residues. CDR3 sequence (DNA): TGTGCCAGCAGTTACATGGCAAACACTGAAGCTTTCTTT. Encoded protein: CASSYMANTEAFF.

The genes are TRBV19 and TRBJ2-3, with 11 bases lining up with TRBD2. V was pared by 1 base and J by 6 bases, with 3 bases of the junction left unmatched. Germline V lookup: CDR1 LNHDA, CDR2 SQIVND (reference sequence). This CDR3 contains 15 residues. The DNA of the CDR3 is TGTGCCAGTAGTATAGGTAGCGGGGGGGCCGATACGCAGTATTTT. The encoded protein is CASSIGSGGADTQYF. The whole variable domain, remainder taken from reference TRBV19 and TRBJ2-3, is DGGITQSPKYLFRKEGQNVTLSCEQNLNHDAMYWYRQDPGQGLRLIYYSQIVNDFQKGDIAEGYSVSREKKESFPLTVTSAQKNPTAFYLCASSIGSGGADTQYFGPGTRLTVL.

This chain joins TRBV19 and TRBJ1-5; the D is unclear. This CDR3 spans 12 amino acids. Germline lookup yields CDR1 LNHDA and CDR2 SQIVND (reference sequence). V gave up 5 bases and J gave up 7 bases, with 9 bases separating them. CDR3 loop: CASSLRSQPQHF. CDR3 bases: TGTGCCAGTAGTCTTAGATCACAGCCCCAGCATTTT.

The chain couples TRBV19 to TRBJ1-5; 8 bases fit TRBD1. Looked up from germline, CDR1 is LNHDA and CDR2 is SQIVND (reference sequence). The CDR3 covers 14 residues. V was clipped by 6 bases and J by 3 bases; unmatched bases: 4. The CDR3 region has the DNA TGTGCCAGTAGACTGACAGGGGACAATCAGCCCCAGCATTTT. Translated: CASRLTGDNQPQHF.

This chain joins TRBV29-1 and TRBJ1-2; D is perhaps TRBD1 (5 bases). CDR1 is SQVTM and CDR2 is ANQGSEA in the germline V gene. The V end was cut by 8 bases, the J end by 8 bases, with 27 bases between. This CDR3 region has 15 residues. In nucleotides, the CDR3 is TGCAGCTCCTGGCCGCCATCTAAGCTCGGGGGAGGCTACACCTTC. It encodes CSSWPPSKLGGGYTF.

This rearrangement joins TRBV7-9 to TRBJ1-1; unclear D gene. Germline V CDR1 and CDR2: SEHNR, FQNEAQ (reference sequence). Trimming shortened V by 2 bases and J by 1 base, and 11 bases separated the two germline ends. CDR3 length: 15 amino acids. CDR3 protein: CASSLFVAGNTEAFF. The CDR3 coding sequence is TGTGCCAGCAGCTTATTCGTCGCGGGGAACACTGAAGCTTTCTTT.

CDR3 DNA sequence: TGTGCCAGCAGCGGAACAGGGGTAGGCGAGCAGTACTTC. Translated, it gives CASSGTGVGEQYF. The rearrangement uses TRBV9 and TRBJ2-7; 7 nucleotides line up with TRBD1. The CDR3 runs 13 residues. CDR1 is SGDLS, CDR2 YYNGEE, per germline. The V and J ends lost 3 bases and 6 bases, in that order; junction bases with no gene match: 6.

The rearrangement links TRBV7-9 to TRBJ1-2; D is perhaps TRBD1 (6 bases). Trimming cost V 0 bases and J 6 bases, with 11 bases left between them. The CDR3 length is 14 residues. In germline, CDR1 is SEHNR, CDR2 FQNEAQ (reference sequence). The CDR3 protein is CASSLAWGPDGYTF. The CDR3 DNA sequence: TGTGCCAGCAGCTTAGCCTGGGGGCCTGATGGCTACACCTTC. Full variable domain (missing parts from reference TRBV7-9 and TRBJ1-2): DTGVSQNPRHKITKRGQNVTFRCDPISEHNRLYWYRQTLGQGPEFLTYFQNEAQLEKSRLLSDRFSAERPKGSFSTLEIQRTEQGDSAMYLCASSLAWGPDGYTFGSGTRLTVV.

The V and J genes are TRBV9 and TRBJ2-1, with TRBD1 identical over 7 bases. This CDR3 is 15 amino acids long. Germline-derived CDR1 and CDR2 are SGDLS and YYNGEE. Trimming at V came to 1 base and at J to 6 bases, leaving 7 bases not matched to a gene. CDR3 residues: CASSVSGTEINEQFF. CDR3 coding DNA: TGTGCCAGCAGCGTATCCGGGACAGAGATCAATGAGCAGTTCTTC.

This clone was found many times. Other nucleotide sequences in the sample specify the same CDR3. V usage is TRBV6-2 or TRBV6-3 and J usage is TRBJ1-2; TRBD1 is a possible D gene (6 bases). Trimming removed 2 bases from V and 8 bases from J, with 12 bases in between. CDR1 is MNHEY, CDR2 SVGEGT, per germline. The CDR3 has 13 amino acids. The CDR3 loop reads CASSYDRTRGYTF. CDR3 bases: TGTGCCAGCAGTTACGACAGGACGCGGGGCTACACCTTC.

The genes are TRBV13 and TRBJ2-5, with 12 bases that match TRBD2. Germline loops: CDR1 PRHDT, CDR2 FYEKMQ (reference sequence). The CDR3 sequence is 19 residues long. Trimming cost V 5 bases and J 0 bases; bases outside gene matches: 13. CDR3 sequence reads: CASSQMRLAGARYQETQYF. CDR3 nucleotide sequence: TGTGCCAGCAGCCAAATGAGACTAGCGGGAGCGAGGTACCAAGAGACCCAGTACTTC.

In nucleotides, the CDR3 is TGTGCCAGCAGAGCCGGGGGGCGGCTCAACACTGAAGCTTTCTTT. Translation: CASRAGGRLNTEAFF. V and J are TRBV6-5 and TRBJ1-1; D is perhaps TRBD1 (6 bases). V was pared by 6 bases and J by 2 bases, with 16 bases between. This CDR3 spans 15 amino acids. Germline values: CDR1 MNHEY, CDR2 SVGAGI.

Here the CDR3 reads CASSPAERSTYEQYF. DNA of the CDR3: TGTGCCAGCAGCCCCGCTGAGCGGAGTACCTACGAGCAGTACTTC. The chain links TRBV6-2 or TRBV6-3 to TRBJ2-7; tentatively, D is TRBD2 (5 bases). The CDR3 extends over 15 amino acids. Germline CDR1 and CDR2: MNHEY and SVGEGT. Trimming took off 6 bases at V and 2 bases at J, with 17 bases between the two ends.

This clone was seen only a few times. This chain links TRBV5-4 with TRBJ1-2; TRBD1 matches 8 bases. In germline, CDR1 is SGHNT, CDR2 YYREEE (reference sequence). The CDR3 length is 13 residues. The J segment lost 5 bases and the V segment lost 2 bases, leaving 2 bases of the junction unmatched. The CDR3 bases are TGTGCCAGCAGCTTAAACAGGGGGTATGGCTACACCTTC. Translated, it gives CASSLNRGYGYTF.

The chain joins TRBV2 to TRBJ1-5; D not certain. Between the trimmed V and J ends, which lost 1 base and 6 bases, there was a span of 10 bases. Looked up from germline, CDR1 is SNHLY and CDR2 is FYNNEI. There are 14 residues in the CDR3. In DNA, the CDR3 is TGTGCCAGCAGTGAAGGGGCAGGCAGTCAGCCCCAGCATTTT. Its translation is CASSEGAGSQPQHF.

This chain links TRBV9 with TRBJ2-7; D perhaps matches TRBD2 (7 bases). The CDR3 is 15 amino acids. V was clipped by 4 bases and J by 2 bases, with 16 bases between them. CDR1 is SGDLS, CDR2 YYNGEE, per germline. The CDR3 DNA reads TGTGCCAGCAGCCCCCGGGGAGGGGACACCTACGAGCAGTACTTC. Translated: CASSPRGGDTYEQYF.

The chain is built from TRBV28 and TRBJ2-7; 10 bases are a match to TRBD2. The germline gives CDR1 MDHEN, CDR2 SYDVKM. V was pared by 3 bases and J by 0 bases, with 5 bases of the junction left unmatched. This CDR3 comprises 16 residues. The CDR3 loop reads CASSFALAGNSYEQYF. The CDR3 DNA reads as TGTGCCAGCAGTTTTGCACTAGCGGGGAACTCCTACGAGCAGTACTTC.

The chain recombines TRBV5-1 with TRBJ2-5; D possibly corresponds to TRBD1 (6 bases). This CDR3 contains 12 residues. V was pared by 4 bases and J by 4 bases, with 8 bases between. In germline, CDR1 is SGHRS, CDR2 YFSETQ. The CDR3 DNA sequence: TGCGCCAGCAGCCGGGACACAGAGACCCAGTACTTC. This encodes CASSRDTETQYF.

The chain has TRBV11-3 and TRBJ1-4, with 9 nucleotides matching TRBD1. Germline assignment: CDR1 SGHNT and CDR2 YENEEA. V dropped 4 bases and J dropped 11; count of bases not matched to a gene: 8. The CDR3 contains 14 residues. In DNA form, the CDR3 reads TGTGCCAGCAGCTCCGGGACAGGGCTCGGGAAACTGTTTTTT. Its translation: CASSSGTGLGKLFF.

This CDR3 reads CASSRLEIYNEQFF. Written as DNA, the CDR3 is TGTGCCAGCAGCCGACTAGAGATCTACAATGAGCAGTTCTTC. V usage is TRBV11-1 and J usage is TRBJ2-1; TRBD2 is a possible D gene (6 bases). CDR1 SGHAT and CDR2 FQDESV come from the germline V gene (reference sequence). There are 14 residues in the CDR3. Trimming shortened V by 5 bases and J by 3 bases, and 11 bases separated the two germline ends.

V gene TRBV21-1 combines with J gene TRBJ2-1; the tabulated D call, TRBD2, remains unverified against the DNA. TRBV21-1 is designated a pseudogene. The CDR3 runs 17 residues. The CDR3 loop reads CASSKVGLAGEHNEQFF. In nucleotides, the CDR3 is TGTGCCAGCAGCAAAGTGGGACTAGCGGGGGAGCACAATGAGCAGTTCTTC.

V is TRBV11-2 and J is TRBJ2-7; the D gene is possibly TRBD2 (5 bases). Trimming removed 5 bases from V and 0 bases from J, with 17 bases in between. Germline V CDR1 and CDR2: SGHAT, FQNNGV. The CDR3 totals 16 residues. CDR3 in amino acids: CASSDYNLPGSYEQYF. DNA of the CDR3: TGTGCCAGCAGCGACTACAACCTCCCTGGCTCCTACGAGCAGTACTTC. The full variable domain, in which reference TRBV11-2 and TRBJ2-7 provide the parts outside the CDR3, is EAGVAQSPRYKIIEKRQSVAFWCNPISGHATLYWYQQILGQGPKLLIQFQNNGVVDDSQLPKDRFSAERLKGVDSTLKIQPAKLEDSAVYLCASSDYNLPGSYEQYFGPGTRLTVT.

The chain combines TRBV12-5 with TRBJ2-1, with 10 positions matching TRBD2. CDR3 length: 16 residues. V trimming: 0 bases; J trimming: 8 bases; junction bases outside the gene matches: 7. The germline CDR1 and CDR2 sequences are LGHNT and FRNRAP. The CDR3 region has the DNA TGTGCTAGTGGTTTGGTTGGTAGCGGGAGGAACGATGAGCAGTTCTTC. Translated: CASGLVGSGRNDEQFF.